This T cell receptor (beta chain) comes out of a study of shared clonotypes between healthy human individuals. Study-wide context: Donors were a couple of women and three men aged 18 to 49.

Assay: immunoSEQ multiplex PCR; the TCRdb copy retains only in-frame clones and omits some. The sample has around 510,000 clones, roughly 95% seen once. This TCR was sampled from a woman in her twenties or thirties in good health. The sample was naive CD4+ T cells sorted from blood. Subset denoted: CD45RA+ positively selected.

CDR3 DNA sequence: TGTGCCAGCAGCTTGACGACAGGGGGCATGGGGGAGAGATACAATGAGCAGTTCTTC. Amino acids: CASSLTTGGMGERYNEQFF. The rearrangement joins TRBV7-8 to TRBJ2-1; 10 bases match TRBD1. Germline CDR1 reads SGHVS; CDR2 reads FQNEAQ. V trimming: 3 bases; J trimming: 4 bases; junction bases outside the gene matches: 15. This CDR3 has 19 amino acids.